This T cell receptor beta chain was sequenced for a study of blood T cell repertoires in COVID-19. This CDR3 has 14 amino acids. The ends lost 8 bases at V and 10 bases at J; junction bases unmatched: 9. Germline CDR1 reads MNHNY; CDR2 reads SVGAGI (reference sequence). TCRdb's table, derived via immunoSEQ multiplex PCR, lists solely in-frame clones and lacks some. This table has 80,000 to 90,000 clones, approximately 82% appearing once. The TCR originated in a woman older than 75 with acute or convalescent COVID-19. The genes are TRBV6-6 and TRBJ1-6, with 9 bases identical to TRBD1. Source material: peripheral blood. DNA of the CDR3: TGTGCCAGCGGGGTTGACAGGGGGTTCTCACCCCTCCACTTT. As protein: CASGVDRGFSPLHF.